This T cell receptor (beta chain) was captured in a study of immune evolution from preneoplasia to lung adenocarcinoma. Patients had resection in Japan or China between about 2014 and 2018. Two lung cancer pathologists independently confirmed each histologic diagnosis. Note on this clone: Its antigen is still unknown.

Per the germline V gene, CDR1 is SGHNT and CDR2 is YENEEA. The V end was cut by 2 bases, the J end by 2 bases, with 9 bases between. The CDR3 runs 14 residues. The study's findings and limits: Later-stage lesions seemingly showed higher T cell density and diversity than normal lung. Normal lung had the highest top T cell clone frequencies.

TCRdb keeps only in-frame clones here, not all; method: immunoSEQ multiplex PCR. The profile covers 4,500 or so clones, with 81% appearing a single time and under 14% taken by the ten largest. The sequencing input was FFPE adjacent normal lung tissue. This TCR came from a donor at least 70 years old with lung adenocarcinoma. The rearrangement links TRBV11-3 to TRBJ2-5; D possibly corresponds to TRBD1 (5 bases). The CDR3 DNA is TGTGCCAGCAGCTTAAGGGCAGGGCAAGAGACCCAGTACTTC. It translates to CASSLRAGQETQYF. Together with reference TRBV11-3 and TRBJ2-5, the CDR3 gives the full variable domain: EAGVVQSPRYKIIEKKQPVAFWCNPISGHNTLYWYLQNLGQGPELLIRYENEEAVDDSQLPKDRFSAERLKGVDSTLKIQPAELGDSAVYLCASSLRAGQETQYFGPGTRLLVL.